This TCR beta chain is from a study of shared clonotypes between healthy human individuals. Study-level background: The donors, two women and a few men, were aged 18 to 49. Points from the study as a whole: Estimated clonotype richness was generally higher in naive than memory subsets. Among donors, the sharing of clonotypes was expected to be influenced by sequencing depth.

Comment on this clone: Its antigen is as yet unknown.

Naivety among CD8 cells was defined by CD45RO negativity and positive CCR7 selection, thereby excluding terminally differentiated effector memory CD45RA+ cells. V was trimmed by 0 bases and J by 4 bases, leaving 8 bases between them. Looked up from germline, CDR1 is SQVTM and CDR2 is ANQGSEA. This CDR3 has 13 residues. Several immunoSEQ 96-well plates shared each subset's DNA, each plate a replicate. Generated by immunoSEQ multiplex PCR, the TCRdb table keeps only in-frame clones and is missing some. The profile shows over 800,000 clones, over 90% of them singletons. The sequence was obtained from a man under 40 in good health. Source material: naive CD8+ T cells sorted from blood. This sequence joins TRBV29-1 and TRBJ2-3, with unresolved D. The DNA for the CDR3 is TGCAGCGTTGAAGATGCTTTAGCAGATACGCAGTATTTT. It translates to CSVEDALADTQYF.